Listed below are T cell receptor beta chains from one sample, sequenced in a study of OX40 agonist ivuxolimab in advanced cancers. Profiled with immunoSEQ multiplex PCR; TCRdb holds only in-frame clones, not every one. The sample has 20,000 or so clones, roughly four fifths seen once. The specimen was CD4+ or CD8+ T cells sorted from blood, collected in a trial of the OX40 agonist ivuxolimab. These receptors originate from an adult with an advanced solid tumor such as melanoma, head and neck, liver or kidney cancer. The CDR3 runs from the conserved cysteine through the conserved F or W. Each record gives: clone size, D gene, J gene, V gene, CDR3 protein, CDR3 DNA. D genes are given only for firm matches. Expanded clones are given a class, and other clones once, few, many or no size at all.

abundance: NA; d_gene: NA; j_gene: TRBJ2-1; v_gene: TRBV15; CDR3aa: CATSRGGARYNEQFF; CDR3nt: TGTGCCACCAGCAGGGGGGGTGCCCGCTACAATGAGCAGTTCTTC
abundance: once; d_gene: TRBD1; j_gene: TRBJ2-7; v_gene: TRBV5-1; CDR3aa: CASSLGGTGSYEQYF; CDR3nt: TGCGCCAGCAGCTTAGGTGGGACAGGGTCCTACGAGCAGTACTTC
abundance: NA; d_gene: NA; j_gene: TRBJ1-1; v_gene: TRBV9; CDR3aa: CASSVAGAGTEAFF; CDR3nt: TGTGCCAGCAGCGTAGCCGGGGCGGGCACTGAAGCTTTCTTT
abundance: NA; d_gene: NA; j_gene: TRBJ1-1; v_gene: TRBV28; CDR3aa: CASSHPRQGTEAFF; CDR3nt: TGTGCCAGCAGCCACCCCCGTCAGGGCACTGAAGCTTTCTTT
abundance: NA; d_gene: TRBD1; j_gene: TRBJ2-7; v_gene: TRBV4-2; CDR3aa: CASSQDLPRGHEQYF; CDR3nt: TGTGCCAGCAGCCAAGATCTCCCCAGGGGGCACGAGCAGTACTTC
abundance: NA; d_gene: NA; j_gene: TRBJ2-6; v_gene: TRBV29-1; CDR3aa: CSVIVATGDSGANVLTF; CDR3nt: TGCAGCGTTATCGTCGCGACAGGCGACTCTGGGGCCAACGTCCTGACTTTC
abundance: NA; d_gene: TRBD1; j_gene: TRBJ1-2; v_gene: TRBV9; CDR3aa: CASSATGGRYGYTF; CDR3nt: TGTGCCAGCAGCGCCACAGGGGGTAGATATGGCTACACCTTC
abundance: once; d_gene: NA; j_gene: TRBJ2-7; v_gene: TRBV30; CDR3aa: CAWSVLSRYEQYF; CDR3nt: TGTGCCTGGAGTGTACTAAGCAGGTACGAGCAGTACTTC
abundance: NA; d_gene: TRBD2; j_gene: TRBJ2-7; v_gene: TRBV7-2; CDR3aa: CASSLGAASGSDEQYF; CDR3nt: TGTGCCAGCAGCTTAGGGGCGGCTAGCGGGAGCGACGAGCAGTACTTC
abundance: NA; d_gene: TRBD2; j_gene: TRBJ2-1; v_gene: TRBV14; CDR3aa: CASSPRQGLTSGRTSSYNEQFF; CDR3nt: TGTGCCAGCAGCCCCCGACAGGGATTGACTAGCGGGAGGACGAGCTCCTACAATGAGCAGTTCTTC
abundance: NA; d_gene: NA; j_gene: TRBJ1-6; v_gene: TRBV5-6; CDR3aa: CASSLVFKNNSPLHF; CDR3nt: TGTGCCAGCAGCTTGGTGTTCAAGAATAATTCACCCCTCCACTTT
abundance: NA; d_gene: NA; j_gene: TRBJ2-1; v_gene: TRBV28; CDR3aa: CASSSPFQANEQFF; CDR3nt: TGTGCCAGCAGTTCGCCCTTCCAGGCGAATGAGCAGTTCTTC
abundance: NA; d_gene: NA; j_gene: TRBJ2-7; v_gene: TRBV7-9; CDR3aa: CASRGVWSQYF; CDR3nt: TGTGCCAGCAGGGGAGTTTGGTCACAGTACTTC
abundance: NA; d_gene: TRBD1; j_gene: TRBJ1-2; v_gene: TRBV5-1; CDR3aa: CASSLGTASNYGYTF; CDR3nt: TGCGCCAGCAGCTTAGGGACAGCGTCTAACTATGGCTACACCTTC